Sequencing of this T cell receptor (beta chain) was carried out in a study of T cells in Graves' hyperthyroidism and ophthalmopathy. Study-wide results and limits: The authors' 13 V-J model separated ophthalmopathy from stable hyperthyroidism. Progression to ophthalmopathy was predicted a median of approximately 6.4 months early.

The study collected blood at first hyperthyroidism diagnosis, before any ophthalmopathy symptoms arose. This clonotype has ten or more counts. Its antigen is as yet unknown. Researchers took RNA transcripts and amplified the TCR beta CDR3 regions from them. The TCR CDR3 first-round RT-PCR relied on the HTBI primer set. TCRdb processed the multiplex PCR reads anew with MiXCR; each CDR3 protein has one entry. This sample has around 240,000 distinct CDR3 sequences, with less than 15% found just once. The CDR3 spans 19 residues. V lost 6 bases and J lost 11; bases outside the gene matches: 28. Germline V gene lookup returns CDR1 MDHEN and CDR2 SYDVKM.

The sequenced material came from blood. The chain employs TRBV28 and TRBJ2-1; 7 nucleotides agree with TRBD2. The source is a woman in her thirties or forties with Graves' hyperthyroidism that later progressed to Graves' ophthalmopathy. CDR3 sequence: CASSSHRTSPSQLHRKQFF. For the CDR3, the DNA is TGTGCCAGCAGCTCACACCGGACTAGTCCCTCTCAACTCCACCGCAAGCAGTTCTTC. The full variable domain, its missing parts supplied by reference TRBV28 and TRBJ2-1, is DVKVTQSSRYLVKRTGEKVFLECVQDMDHENMFWYRQDPGLGLRLIYFSYDVKMKEKGDIPEGYSVSREKKERFSLILESASTNQTSMYLCASSSHRTSPSQLHRKQFFGPGTRLTVL.